What follows are 2 T cell receptor beta chains derived from one specimen sequenced in a study of low-dose radiotherapy and immunotherapy resistance in tumors (dated by TCRdb to between 2021 and 2024). The time point label on this specimen signifies: before trial treatment. TCRdb lists the instrument as Illumina HiSeq 2500. To make first-strand cDNA, Superscript III was used along with a set of TRAV- and TRBV-specific primers so that both the TCRalpha and TCRbeta chains were covered. TCRs were amplified for 20 PCR cycles with Phusion, using a constant-region primer paired with the adapter attached to the V primers. The public reads were reanalyzed by TCRdb: fastp trimming at Q25, MiXCR alignment, in-frame beta chains only. CDR3 protein duplicates are merged, each entry listing the most common genes and DNA. A total of under 90,000 distinct CDR3 sequences appear in this sample, roughly a sixth of them only once. Less than 3.5% of the sample belongs to the ten largest clones.

Specimen: PBMCs, collected before treatment. These receptors were collected from a male donor with prostate cancer.

This clonotype was observed a few times. The J gene is TRBJ2-7, the V gene TRBV27; D possibly corresponds to TRBD2 (6 bases). This CDR3 comprises 13 residues. V lost 0 bases to trimming and J lost 5 bases, with 8 bases between them. Germline CDR1 and CDR2: MNHEY and SMNVEV (reference sequence). The CDR3 DNA is TGTGCCAGCAGTTTATCTGGGGAGGACGAGCAGTACTTC. Amino acid sequence: CASSLSGEDEQYF.

This chain uses TRBV5-1 with TRBJ2-1, with TRBD2 identical over 10 bases. The CDR3 runs 19 residues. Per the germline V gene, CDR1 is SGHRS and CDR2 is YFSETQ. With V trimmed by 3 bases and J by 5 bases, 17 bases remained unmatched. The CDR3 bases are TGCGCCAGCAGCTCGCTAGCGGGGGCGATTTTAGTTCGCGACAATGAGCAGTTCTTC. The encoded protein is CASSSLAGAILVRDNEQFF.